This record looks at one T cell receptor beta chain sequence and its context. From germline, CDR1 is SGHTA and CDR2 FQGNSA. The junction had 8 bases not matched to a gene; V was cut back by 5 bases and J by 2 bases. This CDR3 spans 16 amino acids. Data came from immunoSEQ multiplex PCR; TCRdb stores just in-frame clones and leaves some out. Counted here are approximately 450,000 clones, around 89% occurring once; the ten biggest clones make up about 1.1%. The sample belongs to a study of blood T cell repertoires in COVID-19. Background on the study: COVID-19 samples collected from the United States, Italy and Spain covered acute and convalescent phases.

Researchers sorted participants into cohorts using their self-reported clinical history. The rearrangement links TRBV7-2 to TRBJ2-1; TRBD2 agrees at 8 bases. The clonotype was recovered from a man younger than 40 who had recovered from COVID-19. The sequencing input was PBMCs or T cells enriched from blood (not recorded which). The CDR3 nucleotides read TGTGCCAGCAGCCGCTTTACTAGCGGAGCCTACAATGAGCAGTTCTTC. Its translation: CASSRFTSGAYNEQFF.